Included here is one T cell receptor (beta chain) sequence, with context. The method was immunoSEQ multiplex PCR; TCRdb's version includes in-frame clones alone and lacks a portion of them. The top ten hold under 25% of the sample, which has 14,000 or so clones, about four fifths seen once. This record comes from a study of PD-1 blockade in classical Hodgkin lymphoma. Patients all relapsed after autologous stem cell transplantation, and there was variation in brentuximab vedotin exposure. Best responses fell into complete response, partial response or progressive disease. Germline V gives CDR1 SGDLS, CDR2 YYNGEE. Trimming pared 3 bases from V and 0 bases from J, leaving 7 bases between. The CDR3 length is 15 residues.

The J gene is TRBJ1-6, the V gene TRBV9; D unclear. The receptor comes from a human donor with classical Hodgkin lymphoma. The sample here was peripheral blood mononuclear cells (PBMCs), taken at baseline. The CDR3 sequence is CASSAQSSYNSPLHF. In nucleotides, the CDR3 is TGTGCCAGCAGCGCCCAGAGCTCCTATAATTCACCCCTCCACTTT.